This TCR beta chain derives from a study of Graves' ophthalmopathy and Graves' hyperthyroidism. This clonotype was seen repeatedly, ten times or more. Amplification of the TCR beta CDR3 regions used RNA transcripts (as template). RT-PCR was first run with HTBI primers, then multiplex PCR in a second round. TCRdb fed the multiplex PCR reads into MiXCR, producing one record per CDR3 protein. The table includes about 620,000 distinct CDR3 sequences, roughly 20% detected once. This CDR3 region has 14 residues. Germline V lookup: CDR1 SQVTM, CDR2 ANQGSEA. V was trimmed by 8 bases and J by 0 bases, leaving 14 bases between them.

The chain joins TRBV29-1 to TRBJ2-4; D is perhaps TRBD1 (6 bases). Sequenced material: peripheral blood. The clonotype originates from a woman aged 18 to 35 with stable Graves' hyperthyroidism. Some clones in this sample may be carry-over from other donors' samples. The CDR3 nucleotides read TGCAGCTACAAGGGACACGAAGCCAAAAACATTCAGTACTTC. It is translated as CSYKGHEAKNIQYF.